These T cell receptor beta chains were read from a single sample in a study of neurological immune-mediated disorders. TCRdb reanalysed the 5' RACE reads using MiXCR and keeps one entry per CDR3 protein. The sample gives 70,000 to 95,000 distinct CDR3 sequences, less than 15% of which show up once; approximately 5% is in the top ten. Sequenced input: PBMCs. The receptors were gathered from a female donor with HTLV-1-associated myelopathy (HAM/TSP). CDR3s include the opening cysteine and the closing phenylalanine or tryptophan. D genes are given only for firm matches. Rows give clone size only sometimes, using once, few, many, or a class for an expanded clone.

j_call clone_size d_call v_call cdr3_length cdr3_aa cdr3_nt
TRBJ1-1 . . TRBV18 13 CASSRDMNTEAFF TGTGCCAGCTCACGGGATATGAACACTGAAGCTTTCTTT
TRBJ2-5 many TRBD2 TRBV20-1 16 CSARRTSGRWRETQYF TGCAGTGCGCGGAGGACTAGCGGGAGGTGGAGAGAGACCCAGTACTTC
TRBJ1-1 . TRBD1 TRBV7-8 19 CASSLAIRTGEGRNTEAFF TGTGCCAGCAGCTTAGCGATCCGGACAGGGGAGGGTCGGAACACTGAAGCTTTCTTT
TRBJ2-2 many . TRBV5-1 15 CASSLGSSNTGELFF TGCGCCAGCAGCTTGGGGAGTTCGAACACCGGGGAGCTGTTTTTT
TRBJ2-7 many . TRBV10-1 12 CASSEWGSEQYF TGCGCCAGCAGTGAGTGGGGAAGCGAGCAGTACTTC
TRBJ2-3 many TRBD2 TRBV5-5 16 CASSPVAGGSTDTQYF TGTGCCAGCAGCCCCGTAGCGGGAGGGAGTACAGATACGCAGTATTTT
TRBJ2-2 . TRBD1 TRBV3-1 15 CACSARGRRTGELFF TGTGCCTGCAGTGCCAGGGGGCGCCGCACCGGGGAGCTGTTTTTT
TRBJ1-5 many . TRBV20-1 14 CSARGGGSNQPQHF TGCAGTGCTAGAGGCGGCGGTAGCAATCAGCCCCAGCATTTT
TRBJ2-2 few TRBD2 TRBV3-1 17 CASSQEFAGGHTGELFF TGTGCCAGCAGCCAAGAATTCGCGGGGGGCCACACCGGGGAGCTGTTTTTT
TRBJ2-7 many . TRBV5-1 15 CASSHRSVGPHEQYF TGCGCCAGCAGCCACCGGTCGGTGGGGCCCCACGAGCAGTACTTC
TRBJ2-1 . . TRBV4-1 11 CASRESGEQFF TGCGCCAGCAGGGAAAGTGGTGAGCAGTTCTTC
TRBJ2-1 many TRBD2 TRBV10-1 16 CASSESGRVGYNEQFF TGCGCCAGCAGTGAGTCGGGGAGGGTAGGATACAATGAGCAGTTCTTC
TRBJ2-3 many . TRBV28 12 CASSSPADTQYF TGTGCCAGCAGTTCCCCCGCGGATACGCAGTATTTT
TRBJ2-3 many . TRBV5-5 16 CASSLVAGRATDTQYF TGTGCCAGCAGCTTGGTAGCTGGCAGGGCGACAGATACGCAGTATTTT
TRBJ2-2 many . TRBV7-9 14 CASSPTDGTGELFF TGTGCCAGCAGCCCGACTGACGGCACCGGGGAGCTGTTTTTT
TRBJ2-1 many TRBD2 TRBV19 16 CASSLAGGLSYNEQFF TGTGCCAGTAGTTTGGCGGGGGGTCTCTCCTACAATGAGCAGTTCTTC
TRBJ1-5 many . TRBV7-9 13 CASSRDANQPQHF TGTGCCAGCAGCCGGGACGCCAATCAGCCCCAGCATTTT
TRBJ2-1 many TRBD1 TRBV5-1 15 CASSLAADRGFEQFF TGCGCCAGCAGCTTAGCCGCAGACAGGGGGTTTGAGCAGTTCTTC
TRBJ2-1 many . TRBV6-1 14 CASKPLGDFNEQFF TGTGCCAGCAAACCCCTGGGGGATTTCAATGAGCAGTTCTTC
TRBJ2-1 many TRBD2 TRBV20-1 14 CSASPGGTNNEQFF TGCAGTGCGAGTCCCGGGGGGACCAACAATGAGCAGTTCTTC
TRBJ2-7 . TRBD1 TRBV20-1 15 CSAHLPGQGAYEQYF TGCAGTGCTCATTTGCCGGGACAGGGAGCGTACGAGCAGTACTTC
TRBJ2-3 . . TRBV25-1 15 CASSDRGYNTDTQYF TGTGCCAGCAGTGACAGGGGATACAACACAGATACGCAGTATTTT
TRBJ1-4 many . TRBV12-3/TRBV12-4 14 CASSPRLTNEKLFF TGTGCCAGCAGCCCTAGGCTCACCAATGAAAAACTGTTTTTT
TRBJ2-1 many . TRBV18 14 CASSPTGTSAEQFF TGTGCCAGCTCACCGACGGGGACATCGGCTGAGCAGTTCTTC
TRBJ2-2 many . TRBV7-3 13 CASSLGRSGELFF TGTGCCAGCAGCTTAGGACGGTCCGGGGAGCTGTTTTTT
TRBJ2-7 many TRBD1 TRBV10-1 13 CASSKDRVGEQYF TGCGCCAGCAGTAAGGACAGGGTCGGCGAGCAGTACTTC
TRBJ2-3 many . TRBV11-2 13 CASSLAWTDTQYF TGTGCCAGCAGCTTAGCTTGGACAGATACGCAGTATTTT
TRBJ2-1 many TRBD2 TRBV7-9 15 CASSSPSGAFNEQFF TGTGCCAGCAGCTCCCCTAGCGGGGCATTCAATGAGCAGTTCTTC
TRBJ2-7 many . TRBV11-2 14 CASALVGESYEQYF TGTGCCAGCGCATTAGTGGGCGAATCCTACGAGCAGTACTTC
TRBJ2-3 many . TRBV12-3/TRBV12-4 15 CASSLSQGRTDTQYF TGTGCCAGCAGTTTATCCCAGGGTCGCACAGATACGCAGTATTTT
TRBJ2-1 many . TRBV5-1 15 CASSLQASVPNEQFF TGCGCCAGCAGCTTGCAAGCCTCAGTGCCCAATGAGCAGTTCTTC
TRBJ1-2 many . TRBV12-3/TRBV12-4 16 CASSFHRLRGRYGYTF TGTGCCAGCAGTTTTCACCGGCTGAGGGGGAGATATGGCTACACCTTC
TRBJ2-1 many . TRBV12-3/TRBV12-4 13 CASSLATLGGQVF TGTGCCAGCAGTTTAGCGACATTGGGGGGGCAGGTCTTC
TRBJ1-1 many TRBD1 TRBV10-2 14 CASSVPGQGVEAFF TGCGCCAGCAGTGTACCGGGACAGGGGGTAGAAGCTTTCTTT
TRBJ2-7 many . TRBV2 15 CASSEYRAAGHEQYF TGTGCCAGCAGTGAATACAGGGCTGCGGGCCACGAGCAGTACTTC
TRBJ2-6 few . TRBV2 17 CASSRGDMSSGANVLTF TGTGCCAGCAGCCGAGGGGACATGAGCTCTGGGGCCAACGTCCTGACTTTC
TRBJ1-3 many . TRBV9 15 CASSNGQTPGDTIYF TGTGCCAGCAGCAACGGACAGACCCCTGGGGACACCATATATTTT
TRBJ1-1 many . TRBV20-1 14 CSARDKRSGTEAFF TGCAGTGCTAGAGATAAGAGGTCAGGGACTGAAGCTTTCTTT
TRBJ2-1 many . TRBV20-1 12 CSAGLTYNEQFF TGCAGCGCAGGGTTGACCTACAATGAGCAGTTCTTC
TRBJ2-7 many . TRBV5-1 16 CASSLSTGAVGYEQYF TGCGCCAGCAGCTTATCGACAGGCGCAGTTGGCTACGAGCAGTACTTC
TRBJ2-7 few TRBD2 TRBV20-1 13 CSAGTSGSYEQYF TGCAGTGCGGGGACTAGCGGTTCCTACGAGCAGTACTTC
TRBJ1-3 many . TRBV10-3 11 CAIMDGNTIYF TGTGCCATCATGGATGGAAACACCATATATTTT
TRBJ2-7 many . TRBV5-5 14 CASSSRGLVYEQYF TGTGCCAGCAGCTCCAGGGGATTGGTCTACGAGCAGTACTTC
TRBJ2-7 many TRBD2 TRBV5-1 14 CASTRSGEGYEQYF TGCGCCAGCACACGGAGCGGGGAGGGCTACGAGCAGTACTTC
TRBJ2-2 many TRBD2 TRBV12-3/TRBV12-4 12 CASAGGTGELFF TGTGCCAGCGCGGGGGGCACCGGGGAGCTGTTTTTT
TRBJ2-4 many . TRBV5-1 14 CASSLGAGKNIQYF TGCGCCAGCAGCTTGGGTGCAGGGAAAAACATTCAGTACTTC
TRBJ1-5 many . TRBV5-1 12 CASSLDGRPQHF TGCGCCAGCAGCTTGGACGGCCGGCCCCAGCATTTT
TRBJ1-3 many . TRBV20-1 11 CSARDRNTIYF TGCAGTGCTAGAGATAGAAACACCATATATTTT
TRBJ1-1 . . TRBV5-1 13 CASRTVMNTEAFF TGCGCCAGCAGAACAGTGATGAACACTGAAGCTTTCTTT
TRBJ2-1 many . TRBV15 14 CATSLGNLDNEQFF TGTGCTACCAGCTTAGGGAACCTCGACAATGAGCAGTTCTTC
TRBJ2-7 many . TRBV29-1 14 CSVEVGGLTYEQYF TGCAGCGTTGAAGTCGGGGGGCTGACCTACGAGCAGTACTTC